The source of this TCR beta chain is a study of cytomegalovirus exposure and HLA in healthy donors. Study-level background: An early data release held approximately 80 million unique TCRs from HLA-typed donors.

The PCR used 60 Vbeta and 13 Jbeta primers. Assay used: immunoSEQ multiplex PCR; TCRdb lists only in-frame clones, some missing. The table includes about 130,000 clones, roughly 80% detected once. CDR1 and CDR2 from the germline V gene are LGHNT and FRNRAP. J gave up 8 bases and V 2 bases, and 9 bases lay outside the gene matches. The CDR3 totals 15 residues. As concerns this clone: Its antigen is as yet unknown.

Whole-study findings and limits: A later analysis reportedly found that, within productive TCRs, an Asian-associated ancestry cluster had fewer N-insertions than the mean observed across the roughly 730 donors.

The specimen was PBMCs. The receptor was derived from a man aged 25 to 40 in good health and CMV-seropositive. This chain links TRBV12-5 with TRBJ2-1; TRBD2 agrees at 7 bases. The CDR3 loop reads CASGLFERGVDEQFF. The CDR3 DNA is TGTGCTAGTGGTTTGTTTGAACGGGGGGTAGATGAGCAGTTCTTC. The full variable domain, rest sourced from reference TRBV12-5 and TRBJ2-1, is DARVTQTPRHKVTEMGQEVTMRCQPILGHNTVFWYRQTMMQGLELLAYFRNRAPLDDSGMPKDRFSAEMPDATLATLKIQPSEPRDSAVYFCASGLFERGVDEQFFGPGTRLTVL.